This record covers a single T cell receptor beta chain. What this receptor recognizes is not known. Base qualities were left out, and no much larger clone turns up one base away. The immunoSEQ Assay, a bias-controlled multiplex PCR, was used to amplify TCRbeta CDR3 regions from genomic DNA. Per the source publication's procedure: The number of nucleated cells in each sample was estimated by amplification of reference gene primers within the assay. To quantify the absolute abundance of each unique TCRbeta CDR3 rearrangement, sequence reads were collapsed and filtered. For each sample, productive Simpson clonality was calculated as the square root of Simpson's diversity index over productive rearrangements. TCRdb stores this immuneACCESS table with in-frame sequences only. Part of the clones is absent; in the studies checked, under half of the shortfall reflects unresolved V genes, and no reason is known for the rest. The V and J calls and clone size come from that table; D and trimming were worked out from the DNA. The sample table contains under 200,000 clones; only one count was recorded for 86% of them. The ten largest account for over 9.5% of the sample.

This record comes from a study of blood T cell repertoires in COVID-19 (dated by TCRdb to the early 2020s). At the level of the whole study: Collaborator samples came from the United States, Italy and Spain and covered acute and convalescent phases of COVID-19. Where available, HLA class I and class II types were obtained from metadata supplied by the sample provider rather than from assay-based typing. The dataset comprised deeply sampled blood TCRbeta repertoires from subjects exposed to, actively infected with, or recovered from COVID-19. The samples were drawn from two sources: the first 160 participants of the ongoing ImmuneRACE study, and 1,200 or so subjects contributed by 6 global collaborators. The prospective study material was composed of cDNA or gDNA derived from T cells, B-cell-depleted T cells, or PBMCs. A freely available public database, intended as a resource for researchers studying the immune response to SARS-CoV-2, is where the repertoires were released. The sample metadata nearly always contained a de-identified subject ID, COVID-19 status, age in years and sex.

In Seattle, one collaborating source enrolled patients while the infection was active and tracked those patients longitudinally over the course of disease. Each collaborating institution followed its own protocols to collect whole blood in K2EDTA tubes. For TCRbeta analysis, collaborators shipped samples in one of three forms: frozen whole blood, isolated PBMCs, or DNA extracted from either of those sample types. What the research found in general, with its limitations: Clinical and demographic metadata were provided uncurated, with the amount varying by source and participant.

The sequence was collected from a woman aged 60-75 years with COVID-19, enrolled during active disease. The sequencing sample was made of peripheral blood.

The DNA sequence is TGTGCCAGCAGCTTAGACCAAGGGGCCTCGAGCTCCTACGAGCAGTACTTC. Translated, it reads CASSLDQGASSSYEQYF. Recombination joined TRBV7-8 with TRBJ2-7; tentative D gene TRBD1, with 5 bases matching. Taken from cysteine to phenylalanine, the CDR3 has 17 residues. Only the CDR3 portion is preserved as DNA: 51 bases, with reading frame beginning at the first base. V and J lose 1 base and 0 bases, and a span of 16 bases separates them. Via the germline V gene, CDR1 is SGHVS and CDR2 FQNEAQ.